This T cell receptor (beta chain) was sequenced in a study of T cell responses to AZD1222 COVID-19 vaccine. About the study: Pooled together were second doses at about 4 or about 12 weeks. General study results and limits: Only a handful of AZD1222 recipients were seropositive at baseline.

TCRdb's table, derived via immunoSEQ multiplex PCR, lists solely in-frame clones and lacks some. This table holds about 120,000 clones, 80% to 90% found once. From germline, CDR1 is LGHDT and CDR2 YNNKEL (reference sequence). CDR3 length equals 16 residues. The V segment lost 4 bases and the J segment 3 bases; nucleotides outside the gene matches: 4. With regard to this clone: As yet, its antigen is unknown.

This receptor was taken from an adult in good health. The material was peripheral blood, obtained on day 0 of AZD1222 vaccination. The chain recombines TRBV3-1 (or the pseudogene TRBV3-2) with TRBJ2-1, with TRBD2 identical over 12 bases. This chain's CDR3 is CASSRGLAGIYNEQFF. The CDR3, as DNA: TGTGCCAGCAGCCGCGGACTAGCGGGAATCTACAATGAGCAGTTCTTC.